This T cell receptor beta chain was sequenced in a study of cytotoxic CD8 clonotypes in ibrutinib-treated CLL. Study-wide results and limits: The clonality rise at ibrutinib response reflected private clonotype expansion. Baseline clonality was higher than in age-matched healthy donors and moved in step with circulating CD8+ T-cell counts.

In its sample, this clone was seen once. As yet, its antigen is unknown. Trimming took off 0 bases at V and 6 bases at J, with 3 bases between the two ends. Germline CDR1 is SGHRS and CDR2 is YFSETQ. This CDR3 has 12 amino acids. Researchers set a sequencing depth target of 1 in 200,000 to 1 in 1 million T cells. Some clones are missing from TCRdb's copy, which holds only in-frame ones; the method was immunoSEQ multiplex PCR. The repertoire holds some 150,000 clones, with about four fifths as singletons. This chain links TRBV5-1 with TRBJ2-2; D ambiguous. This receptor was taken from a human donor with chronic lymphocytic leukemia. This sample comprised PBMCs, obtained after 12 months of ibrutinib treatment. The CDR3 is CASSLGAGELFF. CDR3 bases: TGCGCCAGCAGCTTGGGAGCCGGGGAGCTGTTTTTT.